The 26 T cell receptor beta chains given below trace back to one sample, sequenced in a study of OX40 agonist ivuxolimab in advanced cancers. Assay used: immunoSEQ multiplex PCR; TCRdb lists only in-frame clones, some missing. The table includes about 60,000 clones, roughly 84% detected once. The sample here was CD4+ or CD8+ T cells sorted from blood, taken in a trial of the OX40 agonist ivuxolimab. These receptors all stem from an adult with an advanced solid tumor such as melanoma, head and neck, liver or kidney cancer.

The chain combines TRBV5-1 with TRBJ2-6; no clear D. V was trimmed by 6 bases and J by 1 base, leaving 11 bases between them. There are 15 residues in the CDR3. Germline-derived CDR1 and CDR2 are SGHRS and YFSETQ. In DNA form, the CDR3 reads TGCGCCAGCACCCCTCGTGTGTCTGGGGCCAACGTCCTGACTTTC. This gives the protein CASTPRVSGANVLTF. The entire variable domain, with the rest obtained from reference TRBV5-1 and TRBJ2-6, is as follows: KAGVTQTPRYLIKTRGQQVTLSCSPISGHRSVSWYQQTPGQGLQFLFEYFSETQRNKGNFPGRFSGRQFSNSRSEMNVSTLELGDSALYLCASTPRVSGANVLTFGAGSRLTVL.

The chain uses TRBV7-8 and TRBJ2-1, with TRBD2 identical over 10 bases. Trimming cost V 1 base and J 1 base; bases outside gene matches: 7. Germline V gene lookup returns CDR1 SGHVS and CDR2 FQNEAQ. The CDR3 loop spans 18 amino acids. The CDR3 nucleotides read TGTGCCAGCAGCTTAGTGGGTGGAGCGGGAGGGTCCTACAATGAGCAGTTCTTC. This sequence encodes CASSLVGGAGGSYNEQFF.

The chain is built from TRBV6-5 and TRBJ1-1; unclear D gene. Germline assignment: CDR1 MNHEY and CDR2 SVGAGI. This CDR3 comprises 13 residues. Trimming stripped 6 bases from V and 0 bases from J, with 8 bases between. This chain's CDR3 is CASSPGVNTEAFF. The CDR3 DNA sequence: TGTGCCAGCAGCCCTGGCGTGAACACTGAAGCTTTCTTT.

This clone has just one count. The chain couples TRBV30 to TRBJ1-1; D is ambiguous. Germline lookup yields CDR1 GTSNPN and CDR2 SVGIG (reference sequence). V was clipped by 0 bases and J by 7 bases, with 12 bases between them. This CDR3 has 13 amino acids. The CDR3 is CAWSVADRREAFF. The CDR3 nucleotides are TGTGCCTGGAGTGTGGCGGACCGACGTGAAGCTTTCTTT.

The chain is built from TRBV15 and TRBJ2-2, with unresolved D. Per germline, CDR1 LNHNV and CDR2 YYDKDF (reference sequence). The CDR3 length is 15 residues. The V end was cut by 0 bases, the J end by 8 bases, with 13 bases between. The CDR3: CATSRDLGATGELFF. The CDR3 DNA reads TGTGCCACCAGCAGAGATCTGGGTGCGACTGGGGAGCTGTTTTTT.

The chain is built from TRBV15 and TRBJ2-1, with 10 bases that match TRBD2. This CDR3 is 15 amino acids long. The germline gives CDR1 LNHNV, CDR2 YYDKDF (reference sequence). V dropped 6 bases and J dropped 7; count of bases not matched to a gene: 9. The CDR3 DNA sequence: TGTGCCACCAGTCCCTCTAGCGGGGGATTTAATGAGCAGTTCTTC. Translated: CATSPSSGGFNEQFF.

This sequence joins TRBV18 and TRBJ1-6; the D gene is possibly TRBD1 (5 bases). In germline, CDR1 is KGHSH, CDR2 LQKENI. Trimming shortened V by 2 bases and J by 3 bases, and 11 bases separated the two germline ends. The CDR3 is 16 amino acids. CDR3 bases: TGTGCCAGCTCACCAGGTGACAGCCTCTATAATTCACCCCTCCACTTT. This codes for CASSPGDSLYNSPLHF.

CDR3 coding DNA: TGCGCCAGCAGCTCGAGCGGGAGGGAATACAATGAGCAGTTCTTC. Translation: CASSSSGREYNEQFF. The rearrangement links TRBV10-1 to TRBJ2-1; 10 nucleotides agree with TRBD2. The junction had 6 bases not matched to a gene; V was cut back by 6 bases and J by 4 bases. The length of the CDR3 is 15 residues. Germline V lookup: CDR1 WNHNN, CDR2 SYGVQD (reference sequence).

CDR3 DNA sequence: TGTGCCAGCAGTTCCGGGACAGGAGACAATGAGCAGTTCTTC. Its translation: CASSSGTGDNEQFF. The chain is built from TRBV27 and TRBJ2-1; 8 nucleotides align to TRBD1. With V trimmed by 4 bases and J by 5 bases, 4 bases remained unmatched. The germline CDR1 and CDR2 sequences are MNHEY and SMNVEV (reference sequence). This CDR3 contains 14 residues.

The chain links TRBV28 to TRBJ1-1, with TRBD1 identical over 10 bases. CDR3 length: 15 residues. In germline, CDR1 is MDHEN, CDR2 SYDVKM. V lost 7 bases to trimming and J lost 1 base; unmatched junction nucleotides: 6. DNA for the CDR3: TGTGCCAGCAACTCCGGGACAGGGGCGAACACTGAAGCTTTCTTT. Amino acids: CASNSGTGANTEAFF.

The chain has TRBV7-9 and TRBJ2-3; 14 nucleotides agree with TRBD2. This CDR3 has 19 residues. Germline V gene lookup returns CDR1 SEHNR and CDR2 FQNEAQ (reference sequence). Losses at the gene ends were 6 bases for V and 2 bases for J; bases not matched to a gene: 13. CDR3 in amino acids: CASRAPWTSGGIYTDTQYF. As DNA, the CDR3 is TGTGCCAGCAGGGCCCCCTGGACTAGCGGGGGGATCTACACAGATACGCAGTATTTT. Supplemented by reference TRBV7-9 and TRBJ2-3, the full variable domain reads DTGVSQNPRHKITKRGQNVTFRCDPISEHNRLYWYRQTLGQGPEFLTYFQNEAQLEKSRLLSDRFSAERPKGSFSTLEIQRTEQGDSAMYLCASRAPWTSGGIYTDTQYFGPGTRLTVL.

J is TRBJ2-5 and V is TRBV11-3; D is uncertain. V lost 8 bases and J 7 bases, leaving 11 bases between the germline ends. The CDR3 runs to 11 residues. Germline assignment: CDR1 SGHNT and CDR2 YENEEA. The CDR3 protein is CASVVLATQYF. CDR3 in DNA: TGTGCCAGCGTGGTTCTGGCGACCCAGTACTTC.

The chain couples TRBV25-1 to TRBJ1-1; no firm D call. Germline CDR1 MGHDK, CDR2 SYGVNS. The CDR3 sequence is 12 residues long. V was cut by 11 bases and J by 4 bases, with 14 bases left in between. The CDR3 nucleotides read TGTGCCCTCTGGACGAGAGGCACTGAAGCTTTCTTT. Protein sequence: CALWTRGTEAFF.

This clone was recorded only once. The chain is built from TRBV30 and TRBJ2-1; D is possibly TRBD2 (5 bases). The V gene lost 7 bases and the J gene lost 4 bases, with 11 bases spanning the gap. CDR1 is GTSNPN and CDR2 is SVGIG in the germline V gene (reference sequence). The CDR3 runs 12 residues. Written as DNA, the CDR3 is TGTGCCTCCGGACCGGGGTACAATGAGCAGTTCTTC. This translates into CASGPGYNEQFF.

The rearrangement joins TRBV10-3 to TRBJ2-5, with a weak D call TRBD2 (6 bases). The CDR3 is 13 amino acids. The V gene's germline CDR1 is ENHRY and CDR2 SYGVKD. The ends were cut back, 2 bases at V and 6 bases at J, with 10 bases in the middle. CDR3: CAISEVEGKTQYF. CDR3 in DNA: TGTGCCATCAGTGAGGTGGAGGGAAAGACCCAGTACTTC.

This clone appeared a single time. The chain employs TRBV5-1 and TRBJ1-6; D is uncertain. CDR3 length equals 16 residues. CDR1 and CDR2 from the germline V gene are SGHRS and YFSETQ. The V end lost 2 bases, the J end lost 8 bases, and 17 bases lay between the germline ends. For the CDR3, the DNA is TGCGCCAGCAGCTTCTCCATCGGGAAGGGTGATTCACCCCTCCACTTT. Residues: CASSFSIGKGDSPLHF.

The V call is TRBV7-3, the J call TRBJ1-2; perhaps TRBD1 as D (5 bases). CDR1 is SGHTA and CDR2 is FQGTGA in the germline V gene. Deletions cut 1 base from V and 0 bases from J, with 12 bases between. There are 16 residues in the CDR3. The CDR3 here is CASSLSPGEANYGYTF. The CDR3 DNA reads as TGTGCCAGCAGCTTAAGTCCGGGGGAGGCTAACTATGGCTACACCTTC.

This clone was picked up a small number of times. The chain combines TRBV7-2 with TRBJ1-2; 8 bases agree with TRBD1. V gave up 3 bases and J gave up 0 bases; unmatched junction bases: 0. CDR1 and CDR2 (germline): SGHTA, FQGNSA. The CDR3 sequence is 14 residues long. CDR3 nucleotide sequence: TGTGCCAGCAGCTTGGACAGGGCTAACTATGGCTACACCTTC. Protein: CASSLDRANYGYTF.

For the CDR3, the DNA is TGTGCCAGCAGTCATCGGGACCGCGGGACCCAGTACTTC. It specifies CASSHRDRGTQYF. The rearrangement uses TRBV27 and TRBJ2-5, with D perhaps given as TRBD1 or TRBD2 (5 bases each). Deletions cut 5 bases from V and 7 bases from J, with 14 bases between. Germline V gene lookup returns CDR1 MNHEY and CDR2 SMNVEV (reference sequence). The CDR3 spans 13 residues.

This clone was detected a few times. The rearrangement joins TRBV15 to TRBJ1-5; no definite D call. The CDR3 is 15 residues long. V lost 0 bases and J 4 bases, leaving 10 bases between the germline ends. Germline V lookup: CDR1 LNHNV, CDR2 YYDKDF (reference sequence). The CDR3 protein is CATSRDKGFNQPQHF. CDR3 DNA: TGTGCCACCAGCAGAGATAAGGGTTTTAATCAGCCCCAGCATTTT.

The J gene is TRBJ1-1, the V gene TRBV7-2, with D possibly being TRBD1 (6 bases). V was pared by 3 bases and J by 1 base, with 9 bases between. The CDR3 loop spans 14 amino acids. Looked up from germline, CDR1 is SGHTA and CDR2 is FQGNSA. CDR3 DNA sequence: TGTGCCAGCAGCTTGGGGGCAAGGAACACTGAAGCTTTCTTT. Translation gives CASSLGARNTEAFF.

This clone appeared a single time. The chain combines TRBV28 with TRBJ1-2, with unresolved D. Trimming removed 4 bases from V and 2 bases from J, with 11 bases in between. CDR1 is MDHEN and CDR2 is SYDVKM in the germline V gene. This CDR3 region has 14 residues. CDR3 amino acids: CASSYPGRNYGYTF. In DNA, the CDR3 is TGTGCCAGCAGTTATCCGGGCAGGAACTATGGCTACACCTTC.

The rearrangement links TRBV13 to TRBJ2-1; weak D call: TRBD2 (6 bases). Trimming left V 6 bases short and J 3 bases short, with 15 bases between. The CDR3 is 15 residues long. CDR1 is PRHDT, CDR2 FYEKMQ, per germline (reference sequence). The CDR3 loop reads CASRPLAVFYNEQFF. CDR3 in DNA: TGTGCCAGCAGACCCTTAGCGGTTTTCTACAATGAGCAGTTCTTC.

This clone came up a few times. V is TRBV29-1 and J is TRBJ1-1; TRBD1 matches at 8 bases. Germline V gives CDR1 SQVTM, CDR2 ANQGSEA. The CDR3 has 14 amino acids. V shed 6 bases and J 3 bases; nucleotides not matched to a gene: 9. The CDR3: CSVGFHRGDTEAFF. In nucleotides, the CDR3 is TGCAGCGTGGGGTTCCACAGGGGGGACACTGAAGCTTTCTTT.

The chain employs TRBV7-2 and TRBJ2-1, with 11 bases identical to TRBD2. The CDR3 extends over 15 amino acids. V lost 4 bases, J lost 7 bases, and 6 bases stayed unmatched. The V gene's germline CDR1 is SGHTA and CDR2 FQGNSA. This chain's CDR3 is CASSWQLAGVNEQFF. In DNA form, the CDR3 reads TGTGCCAGCAGCTGGCAACTAGCGGGAGTGAATGAGCAGTTCTTC. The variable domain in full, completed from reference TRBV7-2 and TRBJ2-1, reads GAGVSQSPSNKVTEKGKDVELRCDPISGHTALYWYRQSLGQGLEFLIYFQGNSAPDKSGLPSDRFSAERTGGSVSTLTIQRTQQEDSAVYLCASSWQLAGVNEQFFGPGTRLTVL.

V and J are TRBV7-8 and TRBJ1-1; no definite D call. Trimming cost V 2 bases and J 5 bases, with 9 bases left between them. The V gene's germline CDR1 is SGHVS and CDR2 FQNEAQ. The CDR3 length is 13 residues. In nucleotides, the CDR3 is TGTGCCAGCAGCTTATTGCGGATTACTGAAGCTTTCTTT. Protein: CASSLLRITEAFF.